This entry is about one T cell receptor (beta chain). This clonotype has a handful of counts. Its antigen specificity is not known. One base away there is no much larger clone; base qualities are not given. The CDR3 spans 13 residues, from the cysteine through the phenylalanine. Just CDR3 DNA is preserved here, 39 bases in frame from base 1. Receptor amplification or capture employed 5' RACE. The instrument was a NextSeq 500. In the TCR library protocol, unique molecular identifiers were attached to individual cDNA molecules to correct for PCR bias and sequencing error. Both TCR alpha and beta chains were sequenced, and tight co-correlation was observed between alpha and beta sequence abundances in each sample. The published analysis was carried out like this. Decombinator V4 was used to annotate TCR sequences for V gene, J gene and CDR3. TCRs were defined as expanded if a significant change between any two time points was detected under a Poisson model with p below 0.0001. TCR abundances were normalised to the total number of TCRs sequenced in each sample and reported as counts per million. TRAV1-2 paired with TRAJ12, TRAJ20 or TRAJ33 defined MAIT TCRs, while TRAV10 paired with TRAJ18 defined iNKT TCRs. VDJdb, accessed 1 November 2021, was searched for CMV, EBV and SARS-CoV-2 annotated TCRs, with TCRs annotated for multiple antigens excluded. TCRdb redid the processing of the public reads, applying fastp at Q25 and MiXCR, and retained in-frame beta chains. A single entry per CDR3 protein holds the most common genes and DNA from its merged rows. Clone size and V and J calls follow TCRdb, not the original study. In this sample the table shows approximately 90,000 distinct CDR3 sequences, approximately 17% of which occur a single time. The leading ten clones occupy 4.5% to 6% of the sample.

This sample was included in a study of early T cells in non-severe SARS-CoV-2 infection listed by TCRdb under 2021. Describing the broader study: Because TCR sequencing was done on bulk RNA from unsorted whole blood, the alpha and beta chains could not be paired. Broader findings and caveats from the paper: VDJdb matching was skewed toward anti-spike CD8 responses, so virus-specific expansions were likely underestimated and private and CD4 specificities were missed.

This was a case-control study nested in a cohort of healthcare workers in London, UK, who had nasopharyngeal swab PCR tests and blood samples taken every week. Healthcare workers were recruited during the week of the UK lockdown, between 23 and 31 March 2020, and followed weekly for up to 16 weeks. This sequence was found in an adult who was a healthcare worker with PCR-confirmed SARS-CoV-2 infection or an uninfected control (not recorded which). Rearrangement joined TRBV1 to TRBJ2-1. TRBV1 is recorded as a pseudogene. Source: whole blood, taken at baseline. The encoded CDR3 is CTSSQHPYNEQFF. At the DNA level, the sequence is TGCACCAGCAGCCAACACCCCTACAATGAGCAGTTCTTC.